The 10 T cell receptor beta chains below were found in one sample sequenced in a study of T cell repertoires in cytomegalovirus infection. For these receptors, no antigen is known. Each CDR3 protein is one row after TCRdb ran MiXCR on the reads. The sample holds tens of thousands of distinct CDR3 sequences; under 30% are singletons and the top ten take around 50%. Sequencing used CD8+ T cells from cultured PBMCs, obtained from culture after CMV antigen stimulation. Every receptor here comes from a human donor in good health (CMV status not recorded). Some clones in this sample may be carry-over from other donors' samples.

This clonotype was recorded at least ten times. CDR3 protein: CASSFPQGSGTEAFF. CDR3 nucleotide sequence: TGTGCCAGCAGCTTCCCCCAGGGGTCAGGGACTGAAGCTTTCTTT. The chain carries TRBV7-9 and TRBJ1-1; maybe TRBD1 (6 bases). Germline assignment: CDR1 SEHNR and CDR2 FQNEAQ (reference sequence). The CDR3 has 15 residues. V was trimmed by 3 bases and J by 5 bases, leaving 16 bases between them.

This sequence joins TRBV29-1 and TRBJ2-1; D uncertain. V dropped 7 bases and J dropped 3 bases, with 10 bases sitting between them. Germline loops: CDR1 SQVTM, CDR2 ANQGSEA. The CDR3 extends over 12 amino acids. CDR3 nucleotide sequence: TGCAGCGCTGACCAGAACTACAATGAGCAGTTCTTC. Encoded protein: CSADQNYNEQFF.

This clonotype was seen a few times. The chain combines TRBV12-3 or TRBV12-4 with TRBJ2-2, with D possibly TRBD1 on 7 matching bases. This CDR3 has 12 residues. The CDR3 protein is CVARDSTGELFF. For the CDR3, the DNA is TGTGTAGCGCGGGACAGCACCGGGGAGCTGTTTTTT.

V usage is TRBV6-6 and J usage is TRBJ1-1, with D hard to call. CDR1 MNHNY and CDR2 SVGAGI come from the germline V gene (reference sequence). The CDR3 loop spans 14 amino acids. V lost 5 bases to trimming and J lost 0 bases, with 10 bases between them. The CDR3 DNA is TGTGCCAGCAGTGTAGGTTCCATGAACACTGAAGCTTTCTTT. Encoded protein: CASSVGSMNTEAFF.

The V and J genes are TRBV27 and TRBJ2-7, with 11 bases identical to TRBD1. CDR1 MNHEY and CDR2 SMNVEV come from the germline V gene (reference sequence). CDR3 length: 17 amino acids. Trimming at V came to 4 bases and at J to 0 bases, leaving 8 bases not matched to a gene. This chain's CDR3 is CASSSGTGGLSSYEQYF. The CDR3 nucleotides read TGTGCCAGCAGTTCCGGGACAGGGGGTCTAAGCTCCTACGAGCAGTACTTC.

This clonotype appeared many times. The chain employs TRBV2 and TRBJ2-2; 12 bases fit TRBD2. The ends lost 3 bases at V and 3 bases at J; junction bases unmatched: 8. The germline V gene encodes CDR1 SNHLY and CDR2 FYNNEI. The CDR3 loop spans 18 amino acids. The CDR3 DNA is TGTGCCAGCAGTGATGGTCTAGCGGGAGGGCCCTACACCGGGGAGCTGTTTTTT. Its protein is CASSDGLAGGPYTGELFF.

Concerning this clonotype itself: The CDR3 ends on some other residue instead of the conserved phenylalanine or tryptophan, so this is likely a read error. The chain is built from TRBV6-6 and TRBJ1-1; D gene ambiguous. Germline assignment: CDR1 MNHNY and CDR2 SVGAGI (reference sequence). Trimming cost V 6 bases and J 4 bases, with 6 bases left between them. CDR3 size: 11 residues. Written as DNA, the CDR3 is TGTGCCAGCAGCACGTCCACTGAAGCTTTCATT. Protein product: CASSTSTEAFI.

This clonotype was detected only a few times. V is TRBV2 and J is TRBJ2-1; perhaps TRBD2 as D (5 bases). The CDR3 spans 18 residues. CDR1 is SNHLY and CDR2 is FYNNEI in the germline V gene. The V and J ends lost 3 bases and 9 bases respectively, with 27 bases between them. CDR3 coding DNA: TGTGCCAGCAGTGAGACCCCCCCTGGACTGCGCTGGGTGGGTGAGCAGTTCTTC. Its protein is CASSETPPGLRWVGEQFF.

This clonotype appeared a few times. The chain's CDR3 is CASSRYPRDSSEQYF. CDR3 nucleotides: TGTGCCAGCAGCCGATACCCCCGGGACTCGTCCGAGCAGTACTTC. V gene TRBV11-2 combines with J gene TRBJ2-7; D is perhaps TRBD2 (6 bases). The CDR3 extends over 15 amino acids. The germline V gene has CDR1 SGHAT and CDR2 FQNNGV. V gave up 5 bases and J gave up 6 bases, with 20 bases separating them.

The V and J genes are TRBV7-9 and TRBJ1-4; D not resolved. CDR3 length: 15 residues. With 1 base removed from V and 5 bases from J, the gap between germline ends came to 11 bases. Germline CDR1 SEHNR, CDR2 FQNEAQ (reference sequence). The CDR3 spells CASSLGARANEKLFF. The DNA of the CDR3 is TGTGCCAGCAGCTTAGGGGCCCGGGCCAATGAAAAACTGTTTTTT.